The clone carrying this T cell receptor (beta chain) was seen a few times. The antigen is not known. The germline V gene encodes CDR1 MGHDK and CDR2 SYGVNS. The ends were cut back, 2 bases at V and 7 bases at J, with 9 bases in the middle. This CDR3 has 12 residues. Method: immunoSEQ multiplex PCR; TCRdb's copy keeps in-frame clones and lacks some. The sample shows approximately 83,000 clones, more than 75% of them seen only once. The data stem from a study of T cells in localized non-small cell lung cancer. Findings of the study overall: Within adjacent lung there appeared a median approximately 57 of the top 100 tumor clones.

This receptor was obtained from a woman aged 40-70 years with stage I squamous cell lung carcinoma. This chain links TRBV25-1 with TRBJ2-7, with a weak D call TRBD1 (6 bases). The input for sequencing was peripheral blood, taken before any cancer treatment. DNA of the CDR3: TGTGCCAGCAGTGAAGGGGGCCTTGAGCAGTACTTC. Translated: CASSEGGLEQYF.